These 20 T cell receptor beta chains originate from one sample sequenced in a study of blood T cell repertoires in COVID-19. Produced via immunoSEQ multiplex PCR; TCRdb's table is partial and in-frame only. The profile covers 150,000 or so clones, with 70% to 90% appearing a single time and approximately 4% taken by the ten largest. The sample consisted of peripheral blood. These receptors all stem from an older woman with acute or convalescent COVID-19.

CDR3 in amino acids: CASSLTSGANVLTF. For the CDR3, the DNA is TGTGCCAGCAGTTTGACATCTGGGGCCAACGTCCTGACTTTC. The rearrangement joins TRBV28 to TRBJ2-6; the D is unclear. The CDR3 totals 14 residues. The V gene's germline CDR1 is MDHEN and CDR2 SYDVKM. The V and J ends lost 3 bases and 1 base respectively, with 4 bases between them.

The chain is built from TRBV4-2 and TRBJ2-6; 13 nucleotides agree with TRBD2. The CDR3 has 18 residues. The ends lost 3 bases at V and 0 bases at J; junction bases unmatched: 2. CDR1 LGHNA and CDR2 YNFKEQ come from the germline V gene. CDR3 sequence reads: CASSQGTSGTSGANVLTF. CDR3 DNA sequence: TGTGCCAGCAGCCAGGGGACTAGCGGGACCTCTGGGGCCAACGTCCTGACTTTC.

The rearrangement joins TRBV2 to TRBJ1-6; 10 nucleotides match TRBD1. This CDR3 spans 14 amino acids. CDR1 is SNHLY and CDR2 is FYNNEI in the germline V gene. J lost 9 bases, V lost 9 bases, and 8 bases had no gene match. The CDR3: CASRRDRGSSPLHF. In DNA, the CDR3 is TGTGCCAGTCGCCGGGACAGGGGTAGTTCACCCCTCCACTTT.

This chain uses TRBV7-8 with TRBJ2-3; TRBD1 agrees at 7 bases. Germline lookup yields CDR1 SGHVS and CDR2 FQNEAQ. CDR3 size: 15 residues. V lost 0 bases and J lost 1; bases outside the gene matches: 1. This CDR3 is CASSLAGTGTDTQYF. The CDR3 nucleotides read TGTGCCAGCAGCTTAGCCGGGACAGGCACAGATACGCAGTATTTT.

This clone appeared once. The CDR3, as DNA: TGCGCCAGCAGCCAAGATTGGGACAGTTACCAAGAGACCCAGTACTTC. As protein: CASSQDWDSYQETQYF. V gene TRBV4-3 combines with J gene TRBJ2-5, with 7 bases identical to TRBD1. After removal of 0 bases from V and 0 bases from J, the junction contained 4 bases not matched to a gene. The CDR3 has 16 residues. Germline V gene sequence: CDR1 LGHNA, CDR2 YSLEER.

The chain couples TRBV5-4 to TRBJ2-3; 10 bases agree with TRBD2. This CDR3 region has 14 residues. V shed 4 bases, J shed 2 bases, and the junction held 1 base outside the gene matches. Germline-derived CDR1 and CDR2 are SGHNT and YYREEE (reference sequence). The CDR3 nucleotides read TGTGCCAGCAGCACTAGCGGGAACACAGATACGCAGTATTTT. Translated, it gives CASSTSGNTDTQYF.

The chain couples TRBV28 to TRBJ2-7; 10 positions match TRBD2. Trimming took 3 bases from V and 3 from J; bases not matched to a gene: 5. The CDR3 length is 15 residues. CDR1 and CDR2 from the germline V gene are MDHEN and SYDVKM. For the CDR3, the DNA is TGTGCCAGCAGTTTTCGGCTAGCGGGAGTCTACGAGCAGTACTTC. This translates into CASSFRLAGVYEQYF.

The J gene is TRBJ2-5, the V gene TRBV4-1, with D perhaps matching TRBD1 (5 bases). CDR1 MGHRA and CDR2 YSYEKL come from the germline V gene. Trimming cost V 1 base and J 4 bases, with 10 bases left between them. This CDR3 spans 14 amino acids. CDR3 protein: CASSQVETAETQYF. Here the CDR3 DNA reads TGCGCCAGCAGCCAAGTTGAGACAGCAGAGACCCAGTACTTC.

This chain uses TRBV4-1 with TRBJ2-3, with 9 bases identical to TRBD2. Germline CDR1 is MGHRA and CDR2 is YSYEKL. The CDR3 has 16 residues. Trimming cost V 4 bases and J 3 bases; bases outside gene matches: 8. In DNA, the CDR3 is TGCGCCAGCAGCCCTACCAGTAGCGGGAGAACAGATACGCAGTATTTT. As protein: CASSPTSSGRTDTQYF.

This clone was counted a few times. The chain couples TRBV2 to TRBJ2-3; 7 bases fit TRBD1. V dropped 4 bases and J dropped 4; count of bases not matched to a gene: 2. The germline gives CDR1 SNHLY, CDR2 FYNNEI. This CDR3 has 13 amino acids. The CDR3 spells CASSATGADTQYF. The CDR3 DNA reads as TGTGCCAGCAGTGCTACAGGGGCAGATACGCAGTATTTT.

This clone came up a few times. The CDR3: CASSQETGLADEQFF. For the CDR3, the DNA is TGTGCCAGCAGCCAAGAGACCGGACTAGCGGATGAGCAGTTCTTC. The chain joins TRBV3-1 (or the pseudogene TRBV3-2) to TRBJ2-1; 10 bases line up with TRBD2. Germline V gene data show CDR1 as LGHDT and CDR2 as YNNKEL (reference sequence). The CDR3 sequence is 15 residues long. Unmatched junction bases numbered 4, after V lost 0 bases and J lost 8 bases.

The rearrangement joins TRBV9 to TRBJ2-5; 14 bases are shared with TRBD2. V shed 3 bases, J shed 0 bases, and the junction held 7 bases outside the gene matches. CDR3 length: 18 amino acids. Germline CDR1 and CDR2: SGDLS and YYNGEE. In DNA form, the CDR3 reads TGTGCCAGCAGCGACCCGGGACTAGCGGGAGTGTACCAAGAGACCCAGTACTTC. It yields the protein CASSDPGLAGVYQETQYF.

The chain combines TRBV19 with TRBJ2-6; TRBD1 aligns across 7 bases. The CDR3 has 16 residues. Per the germline V gene, CDR1 is LNHDA and CDR2 is SQIVND (reference sequence). With 9 bases clipped from V and 0 bases from J, the junction kept 8 bases outside the gene matches. The CDR3 loop is CASAQGYHSGANVLTF. As DNA, the CDR3 is TGTGCCAGCGCACAGGGGTACCACTCTGGGGCCAACGTCCTGACTTTC.

The chain couples TRBV7-2 to TRBJ1-2, with D possibly being TRBD1 (6 bases). The ends were cut back, 2 bases at V and 7 bases at J, with 20 bases in the middle. Germline lookup yields CDR1 SGHTA and CDR2 FQGNSA. This CDR3 spans 16 amino acids. CDR3 DNA sequence: TGTGCCAGCAGCTTAAGCCGAGTGGACAGCCTTTTTGGCTACACCTTC. It specifies CASSLSRVDSLFGYTF.

This chain joins TRBV27 and TRBJ2-1, with D possibly TRBD2 on 6 matching bases. This CDR3 is built from 15 residues. V was trimmed by 6 bases and J by 0 bases, leaving 12 bases between them. Per germline, CDR1 MNHEY and CDR2 SMNVEV (reference sequence). CDR3 sequence reads: CASRMTRSSYNEQFF. The DNA for the CDR3 is TGTGCCAGCAGGATGACTAGGAGCTCCTACAATGAGCAGTTCTTC.

Concerning this clone itself: Other DNA sequences from this sample encode an identical CDR3 as well. The CDR3 nucleotides read TGTGCCAGCAGCCTAACTAGCGGGGGATACAATGAGCAGTTCTTC. This sequence encodes CASSLTSGGYNEQFF. The rearrangement joins TRBV6-2 or TRBV6-3 to TRBJ2-1; 11 bases are a match to TRBD2. J gave up 4 bases and V 6 bases, and 5 bases lay outside the gene matches. CDR1 and CDR2 (germline): MNHEY, SVGEGT. This CDR3 spans 15 amino acids.

V usage is TRBV27 and J usage is TRBJ1-6; D gene ambiguous. Germline CDR1 reads MNHEY; CDR2 reads SMNVEV (reference sequence). V lost 3 bases, J lost 9 bases, and 9 bases lay in between. The CDR3 loop spans 13 amino acids. The CDR3 DNA reads TGTGCCAGCAGTTTGGAGCTTAGTTCACCCCTCCACTTT. Translating gives CASSLELSSPLHF.

This sequence joins TRBV21-1 and TRBJ1-4; the DNA was not compared with TRBD1, the D call given in the table. TRBV21-1 is given as a pseudogene. The CDR3 is 18 residues long. The CDR3 region has the DNA TGTGCCAGCAGCGAATTTTGGGACAGGGAGGGCCGGGGGGAAAAACTGTTTTTT. Its protein is CASSEFWDREGRGEKLFF.

This clone was observed a single time. The chain is built from TRBV30 and TRBJ1-2; 7 bases agree with TRBD1. The CDR3 runs to 13 residues. Trimming at V came to 8 bases and at J to 4 bases, leaving 10 bases not matched to a gene. Germline V gives CDR1 GTSNPN, CDR2 SVGIG (reference sequence). The CDR3 is CAKRVGGFYGYTF. DNA of the CDR3: TGTGCCAAAAGGGTAGGGGGCTTCTATGGCTACACCTTC. The entire variable domain, with the rest obtained from reference TRBV30 and TRBJ1-2, is as follows: SQTIHQWPATLVQPVGSPLSLECTVEGTSNPNLYWYRQAAGRGLQLLFYSVGIGQISSEVPQNLSASRPQDRQFILSSKKLLLSDSGFYLCAKRVGGFYGYTFGSGTRLTVV.

This chain links TRBV2 with TRBJ1-1, with 12 bases aligning to TRBD1. With 5 bases clipped from V and 11 bases from J, the junction kept 3 bases outside the gene matches. CDR1 is SNHLY and CDR2 is FYNNEI in the germline V gene. The CDR3 runs to 12 residues. In nucleotides, the CDR3 is TGTGCCAGCAGTAGGGACAGGGGGCCGGCTTTCTTT. Translating it yields CASSRDRGPAFF.